This T cell receptor (beta chain) came from a study of shared clonotypes between healthy human individuals. Whole-study context: The study used three CD4 naive, three CD4 memory, two CD8 naive and one CD8 memory plate per donor. Whole-study results and caveats: Measured sharing among donors was expected to vary with sequencing depth. Lower generation probabilities were found for non-shared clonotypes than for those shared by all four donors.

As for this clone: The antigen remains undetermined.

As defined, naive CD8 cells were CD45RO-negative and positively selected for CCR7, with terminally differentiated effector memory CD45RA+ cells excluded. It was at deep level that the assay was run. The data were produced by immunoSEQ multiplex PCR, yet TCRdb's version contains in-frame clones alone and is incomplete. The profile shows over 2 million clones, approximately 94% of them singletons. The sample taken for sequencing was naive CD8+ T cells sorted from blood. The TCR originated in a young man in good health.

CDR3 nucleotides: TGCAGCGGGGGAGGGGACTCCTACGAGCAGTACTTC. Translated, it gives CSGGGDSYEQYF. The chain is built from TRBV29-1 and TRBJ2-7; TRBD2 aligns across 7 bases. This CDR3 has 12 residues. Germline V gene sequence: CDR1 SQVTM, CDR2 ANQGSEA. J gave up 0 bases and V 7 bases, and 3 bases lay outside the gene matches.